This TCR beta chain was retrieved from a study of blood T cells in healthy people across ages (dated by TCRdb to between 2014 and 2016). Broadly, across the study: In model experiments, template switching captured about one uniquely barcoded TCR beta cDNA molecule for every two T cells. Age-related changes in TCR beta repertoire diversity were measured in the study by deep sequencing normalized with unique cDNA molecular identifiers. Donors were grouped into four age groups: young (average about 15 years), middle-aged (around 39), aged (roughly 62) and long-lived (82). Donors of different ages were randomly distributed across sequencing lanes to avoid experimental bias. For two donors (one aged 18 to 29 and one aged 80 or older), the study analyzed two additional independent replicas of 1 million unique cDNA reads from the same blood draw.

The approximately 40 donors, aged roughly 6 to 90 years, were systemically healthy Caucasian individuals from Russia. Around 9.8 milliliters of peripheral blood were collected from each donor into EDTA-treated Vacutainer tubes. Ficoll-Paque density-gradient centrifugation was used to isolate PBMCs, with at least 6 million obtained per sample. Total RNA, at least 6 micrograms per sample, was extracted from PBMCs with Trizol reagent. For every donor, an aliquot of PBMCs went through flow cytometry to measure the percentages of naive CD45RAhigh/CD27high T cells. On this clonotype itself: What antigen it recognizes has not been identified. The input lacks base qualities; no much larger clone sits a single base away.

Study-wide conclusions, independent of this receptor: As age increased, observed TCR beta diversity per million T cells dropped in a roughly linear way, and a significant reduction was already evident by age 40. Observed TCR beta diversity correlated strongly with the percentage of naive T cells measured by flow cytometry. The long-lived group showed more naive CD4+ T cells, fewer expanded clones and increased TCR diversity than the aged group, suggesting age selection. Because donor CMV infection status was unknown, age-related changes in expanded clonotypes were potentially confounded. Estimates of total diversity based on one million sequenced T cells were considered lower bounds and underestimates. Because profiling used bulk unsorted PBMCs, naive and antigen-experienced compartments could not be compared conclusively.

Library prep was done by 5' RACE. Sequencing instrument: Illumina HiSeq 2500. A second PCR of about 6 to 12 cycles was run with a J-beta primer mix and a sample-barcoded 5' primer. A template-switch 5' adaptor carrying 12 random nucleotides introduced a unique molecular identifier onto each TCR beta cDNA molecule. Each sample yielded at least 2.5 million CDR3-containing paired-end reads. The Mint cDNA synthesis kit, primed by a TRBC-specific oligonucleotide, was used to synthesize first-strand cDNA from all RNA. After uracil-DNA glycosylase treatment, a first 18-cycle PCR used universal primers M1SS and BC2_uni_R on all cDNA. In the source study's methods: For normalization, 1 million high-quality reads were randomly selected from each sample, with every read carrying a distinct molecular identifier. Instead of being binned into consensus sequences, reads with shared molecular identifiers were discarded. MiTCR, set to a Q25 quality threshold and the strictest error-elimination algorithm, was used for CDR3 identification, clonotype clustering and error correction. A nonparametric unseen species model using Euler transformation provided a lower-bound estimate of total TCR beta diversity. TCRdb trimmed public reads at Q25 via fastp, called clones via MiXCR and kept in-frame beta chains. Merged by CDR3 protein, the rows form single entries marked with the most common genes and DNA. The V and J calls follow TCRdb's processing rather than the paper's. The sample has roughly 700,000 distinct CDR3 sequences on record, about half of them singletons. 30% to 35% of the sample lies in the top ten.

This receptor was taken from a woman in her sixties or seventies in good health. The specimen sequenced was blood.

The CDR3 corresponds to CASSWPLSGNEQYF. The sequenced DNA: TGCGCCAGCAGCTGGCCCCTTAGCGGCAATGAGCAGTACTTC. The V and J genes are TRBV5-1 and TRBJ2-5; a tentative D call is TRBD2 (6 bases match). CDR3 length: 14 amino acids, cysteine to phenylalanine. The entry retains the CDR3 DNA only, 42 bases that are in frame from base 1. As encoded in the germline V gene, CDR1 is SGHRS while CDR2 is YFSETQ. Trimming at the junction amounts to 3 bases on V and 11 bases on J, and the germline ends lie 20 bases apart. The reference TRBV5-1 and TRBJ2-5 proteins fill in what lies around the CDR3, so the full variable domain reads KAGVTQTPRYLIKTRGQQVTLSCSPISGHRSVSWYQQTPGQGLQFLFEYFSETQRNKGNFPGRFSGRQFSNSRSEMNVSTLELGDSALYLCASSWPLSGNEQYFGPGTRLLVL.